These 14 T cell receptor beta chains originate from one sample sequenced in a study of blood T cells in healthy people across ages. Then a second PCR, running about 7 to 11 cycles, was carried out with a sample-barcoded 5' primer and a J-beta primer mix. TCRdb called the 5' RACE reads again in MiXCR, with one record for every CDR3 protein. Here the sample spans 1.6 million or so distinct CDR3 sequences, roughly 32% being singletons. Sample: blood. These receptor sequences come from a woman under 40 in good health.

The gene calls are TRBV7-3 and TRBJ2-3, with no clear D. Looked up from germline, CDR1 is SGHTA and CDR2 is FQGTGA. V lost 4 bases and J 5 bases, leaving 10 bases between the germline ends. The CDR3 is made up of 13 amino acids. The CDR3 nucleotides read TGTGCCAGCAGCTACTTAGCTGGAGATACGCAGTATTTT. Its translation is CASSYLAGDTQYF.

This clonotype showed up just a few times. This rearrangement joins TRBV30 to TRBJ2-4, with TRBD2 matching 11 bases. Gene TRBJ2-7 matches the end of the DNA better, so the J call may be wrong. Looked up from germline, CDR1 is GTSNPN and CDR2 is SVGIG (reference sequence). The CDR3 consists of 15 residues. CDR3 protein: CAWTHVAGGPFEQYF. In DNA, the CDR3 is TGTGCCTGGACCCACGTAGCGGGAGGGCCGTTCGAGCAGTACTTC.

The count of this clonotype is one. The chain employs TRBV6-6 and TRBJ2-1; D remains ambiguous. Trimming took off 4 bases at V and 4 bases at J, with 17 bases between the two ends. The germline gives CDR1 MNHNY, CDR2 SVGAGI (reference sequence). This CDR3 has 16 residues. This CDR3 reads CASSSLSHGPYNEQFF. The CDR3 DNA follows: TGTGCCAGCAGTTCCCTCTCACATGGGCCTTACAATGAGCAGTTCTTC.

The rearrangement joins TRBV11-2 to TRBJ2-3, with 10 bases matching TRBD2. CDR1 and CDR2 (germline): SGHAT, FQNNGV. J gave up 2 bases and V 1 base, and 3 bases lay outside the gene matches. CDR3 length: 16 residues. In DNA form, the CDR3 reads TGTGCCAGCAGCTTAGCAGCGGGGGGGGACACAGATACGCAGTATTTT. It yields the protein CASSLAAGGDTDTQYF.

This chain links TRBV5-1 with TRBJ2-7; the D is unclear. V lost 1 base and J lost 2, with 13 bases in between. CDR1 and CDR2 from the germline V gene are SGHRS and YFSETQ. This CDR3 has 15 amino acids. The CDR3 region is CASSLSLVTTYEQYF. The CDR3 DNA reads TGCGCCAGCAGCTTGTCCCTAGTTACTACCTACGAGCAGTACTTC.

This clonotype was found a few times. The chain recombines TRBV7-9 with TRBJ2-5; possibly TRBD2 for D (6 bases). CDR3 length: 16 amino acids. Germline V gene lookup returns CDR1 SEHNR and CDR2 FQNEAQ (reference sequence). V dropped 1 base and J dropped 1 base, with 13 bases sitting between them. CDR3 nucleotides: TGTGCCAGCAGCTTAGTGGTGGGGGGAGGCCAAGAGACCCAGTACTTC. It specifies CASSLVVGGGQETQYF.

The chain combines TRBV6-4 with TRBJ1-2, with 11 bases matching TRBD1. Germline trimming cut 6 bases from V and 7 bases from J; bases unmatched to any gene: 7. The CDR3 runs 14 residues. Germline CDR1 reads MRHNA; CDR2 reads SNTAGT. CDR3 amino acids: CASSRDRGTGGYTF. The CDR3 nucleotides read TGTGCCAGCAGCCGGGACAGGGGGACGGGTGGCTACACCTTC.

This clonotype has just one count. V and J are TRBV4-1 and TRBJ1-1; no clear D. The CDR3 sequence is 17 residues long. V lost 0 bases and J lost 0, with 14 bases in between. Germline loops: CDR1 MGHRA, CDR2 YSYEKL. The CDR3 region is CASSQDIVGNMNTEAFF. The CDR3 DNA reads as TGCGCCAGCAGCCAAGATATCGTCGGGAACATGAACACTGAAGCTTTCTTT.

The chain combines TRBV27 with TRBJ1-5; 7 bases match TRBD1. Germline-derived CDR1 and CDR2 are MNHEY and SMNVEV (reference sequence). The CDR3 runs to 16 residues. Unmatched junction bases numbered 11, after V lost 2 bases and J lost 7 bases. The DNA of the CDR3 is TGTGCCAGCAGTTTACGCCCAGGGGGGCTAGGCCAGCCCCAGCATTTT. It codes for CASSLRPGGLGQPQHF.

The rearrangement uses TRBV28 and TRBJ2-7, with TRBD2 identical over 11 bases. CDR1 is MDHEN and CDR2 is SYDVKM in the germline V gene. The CDR3 loop spans 15 amino acids. The junction had 9 bases not matched to a gene; V was cut back by 8 bases and J by 3 bases. CDR3 in DNA: TGTGCCAGCGGTTGGGGACTAGCGGAGATCTACGAGCAGTACTTC. Amino acid sequence: CASGWGLAEIYEQYF.

As regards this clonotype: Germline and junction disagree at one end, which may indicate a read error. This chain joins TRBV20-1 and TRBJ2-7, with TRBD2 as a possible D gene (7 bases). Germline V gene sequence: CDR1 DFQATT, CDR2 SNEGSKA (reference sequence). The CDR3 has 15 residues. The CDR3 DNA is TGCAGTACTAGAGATTTAGAGGGGGGGGCCTACGAGCAGTACTTC. Its protein is CSTRDLEGGAYEQYF.

The table lists this clonotype with a few counts. The rearrangement joins TRBV27 to TRBJ2-7, with 14 bases fitting TRBD2. V gave up 5 bases and J gave up 0 bases; unmatched junction bases: 15. The CDR3 has 20 amino acids. The V gene's germline CDR1 is MNHEY and CDR2 SMNVEV (reference sequence). In nucleotides, the CDR3 is TGTGCCAGCAGTCAACAAGCGGGACTAGCGGGAGTGGGGCGCTCCTACGAGCAGTACTTC. Encoded protein: CASSQQAGLAGVGRSYEQYF.

This clonotype was picked up one time. This may arise from a read error, as a much more abundant clone is one base away. The J gene is TRBJ2-7, the V gene TRBV29-1, with D maybe TRBD2 (6 bases). The end of the DNA fits TRBJ2-5 better, so the J call may be wrong. The germline CDR1 and CDR2 sequences are SQVTM and ANQGSEA. The CDR3 is 13 amino acids. CDR3 sequence (DNA): TGCAGCGTTGGACGGAGGGACGGGGAGACCCAGTACTTC. As protein: CSVGRRDGETQYF.

Only a few counts were recorded for this clonotype. The junction shows a germline mismatch at one end, possibly a read error. The chain combines TRBV5-1 with TRBJ1-4, with 9 bases lining up with TRBD1. The CDR3 is 14 amino acids. Germline assignment: CDR1 SGHRS and CDR2 YFSETQ. CDR3 sequence: CASSWTGANEKRFF. In DNA form, the CDR3 reads TGCGCCAGCAGCTGGACAGGGGCGAATGAAAAACGGTTTTTT. Filled out from reference TRBV5-1 and TRBJ1-4, the complete variable domain reads KAGVTQTPRYLIKTRGQQVTLSCSPISGHRSVSWYQQTPGQGLQFLFEYFSETQRNKGNFPGRFSGRQFSNSRSEMNVSTLELGDSALYLCASSWTGANEKRFFGSGTQLSVL.